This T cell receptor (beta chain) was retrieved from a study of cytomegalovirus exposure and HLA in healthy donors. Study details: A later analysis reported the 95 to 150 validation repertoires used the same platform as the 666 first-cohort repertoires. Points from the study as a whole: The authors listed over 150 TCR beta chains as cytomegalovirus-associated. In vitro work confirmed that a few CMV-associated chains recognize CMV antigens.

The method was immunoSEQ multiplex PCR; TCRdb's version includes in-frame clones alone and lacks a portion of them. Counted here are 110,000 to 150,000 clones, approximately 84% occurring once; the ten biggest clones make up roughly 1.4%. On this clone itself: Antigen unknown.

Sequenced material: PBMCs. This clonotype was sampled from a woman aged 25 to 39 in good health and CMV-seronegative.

CDR3 sequence (DNA): TGTGCCAGCAGTCTAGAGGACACTGAAGCTTTCTTT. Amino acid sequence: CASSLEDTEAFF. This rearrangement joins TRBV28 to TRBJ1-1; D gene ambiguous. This CDR3 is built from 12 residues. The germline V and J ends were trimmed by 5 bases and 3 bases, with 7 bases remaining between them. The germline gives CDR1 MDHEN, CDR2 SYDVKM.